Described below is a single T cell receptor beta chain sequence and its context. CDR3 length equals 16 residues. CDR1 is MNHNY and CDR2 is SVGAGI in the germline V gene (reference sequence). V lost 0 bases to trimming and J lost 7 bases; unmatched junction nucleotides: 6. Sequencing was performed with immunoSEQ multiplex PCR; in TCRdb, only in-frame clones are kept and a portion is missing. The table has around 60,000 clones, about 91% seen once. The data were obtained in a study of cytomegalovirus exposure and HLA in healthy donors. Sequenced sample: PBMCs. The source is a woman aged 18-35 years in good health and CMV-seronegative. The rearrangement uses TRBV6-6 and TRBJ2-2; 9 bases are a match to TRBD1. CDR3 in DNA: TGTGCCAGCAGTTACTCTAGGGACAGGGAGGACGGGGAGCTGTTTTTT. This translates into CASSYSRDREDGELFF.